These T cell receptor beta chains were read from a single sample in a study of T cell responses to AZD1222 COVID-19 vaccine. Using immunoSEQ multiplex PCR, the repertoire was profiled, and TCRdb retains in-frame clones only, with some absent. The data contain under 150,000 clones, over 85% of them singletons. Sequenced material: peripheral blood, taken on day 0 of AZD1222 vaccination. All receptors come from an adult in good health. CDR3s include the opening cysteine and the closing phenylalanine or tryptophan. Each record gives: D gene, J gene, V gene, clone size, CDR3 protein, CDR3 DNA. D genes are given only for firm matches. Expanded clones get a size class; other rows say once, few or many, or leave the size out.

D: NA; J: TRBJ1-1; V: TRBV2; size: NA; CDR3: CASRPQPNTEAFF; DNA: TGTGCCAGCAGGCCACAACCGAACACTGAAGCTTTCTTT
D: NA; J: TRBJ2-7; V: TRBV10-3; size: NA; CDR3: CATSPLYEQYF; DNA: TGTGCCACCTCCCCCCTCTACGAGCAGTACTTC
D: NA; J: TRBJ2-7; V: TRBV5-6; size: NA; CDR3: CASSPSTRVPIEGIEQYF; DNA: TGTGCCAGCAGCCCTTCGACAAGGGTCCCCATTGAAGGTATCGAGCAGTACTTC
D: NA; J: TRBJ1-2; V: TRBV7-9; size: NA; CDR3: CASSLGTPTNYGYTF; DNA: TGTGCCAGCAGCTTGGGCACACCTACTAACTATGGCTACACCTTC
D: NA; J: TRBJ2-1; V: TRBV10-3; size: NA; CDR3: CAISDAGEQFF; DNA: TGTGCCATCAGTGACGCTGGTGAGCAGTTCTTC
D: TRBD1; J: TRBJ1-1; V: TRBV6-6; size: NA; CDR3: CASSSGTGGPEAFF; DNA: TGTGCCAGCAGTTCAGGTACAGGGGGCCCTGAAGCTTTCTTT
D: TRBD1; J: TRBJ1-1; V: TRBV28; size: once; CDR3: CASRTTGDTEAFF; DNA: TGTGCCAGCAGAACCACAGGGGACACTGAAGCTTTCTTT
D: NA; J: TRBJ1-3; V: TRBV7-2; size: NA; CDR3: CASSPSQTAGRNTIYF; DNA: TGTGCCAGCAGCCCCTCCCAGACAGCCGGTCGGAACACCATATATTTT
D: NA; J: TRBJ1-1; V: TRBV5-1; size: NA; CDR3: CASSLAGWAEAFF; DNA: TGCGCCAGCAGCTTGGCAGGGTGGGCCGAAGCTTTCTTT
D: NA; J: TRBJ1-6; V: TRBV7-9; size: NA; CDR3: CASSLQAINSPLHF; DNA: TGTGCCAGCAGCCTGCAGGCGATTAATTCACCCCTCCACTTT
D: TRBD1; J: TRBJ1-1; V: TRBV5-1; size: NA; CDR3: CASSLAGQGARAFF; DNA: TGCGCCAGCAGCTTGGCGGGACAGGGGGCGAGAGCTTTCTTT
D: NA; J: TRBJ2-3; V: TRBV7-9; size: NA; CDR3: CASSLSDTDTQYF; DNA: TGTGCCAGCAGCTTATCAGACACAGATACGCAGTATTTT
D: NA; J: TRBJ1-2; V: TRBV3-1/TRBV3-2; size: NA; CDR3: CASSQDTVTNYGYTF; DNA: TGTGCCAGCAGCCAAGATACAGTTACTAACTATGGCTACACCTTC
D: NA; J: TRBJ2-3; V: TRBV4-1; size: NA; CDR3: CASSPGLGTDTQYF; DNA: TGCGCCAGCAGCCCGGGCCTAGGCACAGATACGCAGTATTTT
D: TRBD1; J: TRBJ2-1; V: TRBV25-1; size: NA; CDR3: CASRERQGNHEQFF; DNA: TGTGCCAGCAGAGAGAGACAGGGTAACCATGAGCAGTTCTTC
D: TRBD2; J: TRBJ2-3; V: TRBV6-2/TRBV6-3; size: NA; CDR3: CASSWTGGADTQYF; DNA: TGTGCCAGCAGTTGGACGGGGGGAGCCGATACGCAGTATTTT
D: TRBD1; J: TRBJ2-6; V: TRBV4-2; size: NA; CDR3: CASSQRRGTGGLLSGANVLTF; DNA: TGTGCCAGCAGCCAGCGTAGGGGGACAGGGGGCCTCCTCTCTGGGGCCAACGTCCTGACTTTC
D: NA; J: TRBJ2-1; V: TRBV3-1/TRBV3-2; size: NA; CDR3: CASSQGNREREQFF; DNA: TGTGCCAGCAGCCAAGGGAACAGGGAAAGGGAGCAGTTCTTC
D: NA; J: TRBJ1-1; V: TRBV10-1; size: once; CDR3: CASSRRKPEAFF; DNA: TGCGCCAGCAGCAGACGTAAGCCTGAAGCTTTCTTT
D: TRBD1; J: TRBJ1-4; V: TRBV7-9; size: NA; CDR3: CASSLGLPDRGEKLFF; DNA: TGTGCCAGCAGCTTAGGCTTGCCGGACAGGGGCGAAAAACTGTTTTTT
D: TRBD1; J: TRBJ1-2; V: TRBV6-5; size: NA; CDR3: CASSYGQGEGFGYTF; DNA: TGTGCCAGCAGTTACGGTCAGGGGGAAGGCTTTGGCTACACCTTC
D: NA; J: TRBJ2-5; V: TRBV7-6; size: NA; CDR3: CASSLEGQSYFQETQYF; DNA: TGTGCCAGCAGCTTAGAGGGGCAGTCTTACTTCCAAGAGACCCAGTACTTC
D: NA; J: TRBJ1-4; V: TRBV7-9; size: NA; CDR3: CASSPPRYATNEKLFF; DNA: TGTGCCAGCAGCCCCCCCAGATATGCAACTAATGAAAAACTGTTTTTT
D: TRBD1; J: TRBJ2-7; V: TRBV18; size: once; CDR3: CASSPAGTGAYEQYF; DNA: TGTGCCAGCTCACCGGCGGGGACAGGGGCCTACGAGCAGTACTTC
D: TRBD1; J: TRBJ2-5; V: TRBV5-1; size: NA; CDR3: CASSFLDRVETQYF; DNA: TGCGCCAGCAGCTTCCTGGACAGGGTAGAGACCCAGTACTTC
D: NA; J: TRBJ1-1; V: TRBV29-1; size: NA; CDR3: CSVVLWENTEAFF; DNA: TGCAGCGTTGTCCTGTGGGAGAACACTGAAGCTTTCTTT
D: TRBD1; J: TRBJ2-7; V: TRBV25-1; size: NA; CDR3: CASSIGQGTYEQYF; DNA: TGTGCCAGCAGTATAGGACAGGGCACCTACGAGCAGTACTTC
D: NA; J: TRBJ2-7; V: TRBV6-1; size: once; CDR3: CASSENVGSSYEQYF; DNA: TGTGCCAGCAGTGAAAACGTAGGGAGCTCCTACGAGCAGTACTTC
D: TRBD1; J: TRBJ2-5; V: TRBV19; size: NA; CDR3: CASSKDRVQETQYF; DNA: TGTGCCAGTAGTAAGGACAGGGTCCAAGAGACCCAGTACTTC
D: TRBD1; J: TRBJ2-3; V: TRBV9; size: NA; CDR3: CASSTRRSTGGTDTQYF; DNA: TGTGCCAGCAGCACCCGCAGGAGCACAGGGGGTACAGATACGCAGTATTTT
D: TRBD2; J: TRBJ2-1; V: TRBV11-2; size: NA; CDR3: CASRARTGGPNEQFF; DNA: TGTGCCAGCAGAGCCAGGACGGGGGGGCCCAATGAGCAGTTCTTC
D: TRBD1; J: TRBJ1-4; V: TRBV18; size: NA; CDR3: CASSATGGNEKLFF; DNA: TGTGCCAGCTCGGCGACAGGGGGTAATGAAAAACTGTTTTTT
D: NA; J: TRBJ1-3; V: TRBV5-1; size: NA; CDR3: CASTPSTQGTGNTIYF; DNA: TGCGCCAGCACCCCCAGTACCCAGGGGACTGGAAACACCATATATTTT
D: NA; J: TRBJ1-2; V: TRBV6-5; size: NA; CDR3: CASSYSSSVNYGYTF; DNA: TGTGCCAGCAGTTACTCGTCGTCAGTCAACTATGGCTACACCTTC
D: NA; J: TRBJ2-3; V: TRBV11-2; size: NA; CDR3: CASSPRWGQPDTQYF; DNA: TGTGCCAGCAGCCCCCGGTGGGGCCAGCCTGATACGCAGTATTTT